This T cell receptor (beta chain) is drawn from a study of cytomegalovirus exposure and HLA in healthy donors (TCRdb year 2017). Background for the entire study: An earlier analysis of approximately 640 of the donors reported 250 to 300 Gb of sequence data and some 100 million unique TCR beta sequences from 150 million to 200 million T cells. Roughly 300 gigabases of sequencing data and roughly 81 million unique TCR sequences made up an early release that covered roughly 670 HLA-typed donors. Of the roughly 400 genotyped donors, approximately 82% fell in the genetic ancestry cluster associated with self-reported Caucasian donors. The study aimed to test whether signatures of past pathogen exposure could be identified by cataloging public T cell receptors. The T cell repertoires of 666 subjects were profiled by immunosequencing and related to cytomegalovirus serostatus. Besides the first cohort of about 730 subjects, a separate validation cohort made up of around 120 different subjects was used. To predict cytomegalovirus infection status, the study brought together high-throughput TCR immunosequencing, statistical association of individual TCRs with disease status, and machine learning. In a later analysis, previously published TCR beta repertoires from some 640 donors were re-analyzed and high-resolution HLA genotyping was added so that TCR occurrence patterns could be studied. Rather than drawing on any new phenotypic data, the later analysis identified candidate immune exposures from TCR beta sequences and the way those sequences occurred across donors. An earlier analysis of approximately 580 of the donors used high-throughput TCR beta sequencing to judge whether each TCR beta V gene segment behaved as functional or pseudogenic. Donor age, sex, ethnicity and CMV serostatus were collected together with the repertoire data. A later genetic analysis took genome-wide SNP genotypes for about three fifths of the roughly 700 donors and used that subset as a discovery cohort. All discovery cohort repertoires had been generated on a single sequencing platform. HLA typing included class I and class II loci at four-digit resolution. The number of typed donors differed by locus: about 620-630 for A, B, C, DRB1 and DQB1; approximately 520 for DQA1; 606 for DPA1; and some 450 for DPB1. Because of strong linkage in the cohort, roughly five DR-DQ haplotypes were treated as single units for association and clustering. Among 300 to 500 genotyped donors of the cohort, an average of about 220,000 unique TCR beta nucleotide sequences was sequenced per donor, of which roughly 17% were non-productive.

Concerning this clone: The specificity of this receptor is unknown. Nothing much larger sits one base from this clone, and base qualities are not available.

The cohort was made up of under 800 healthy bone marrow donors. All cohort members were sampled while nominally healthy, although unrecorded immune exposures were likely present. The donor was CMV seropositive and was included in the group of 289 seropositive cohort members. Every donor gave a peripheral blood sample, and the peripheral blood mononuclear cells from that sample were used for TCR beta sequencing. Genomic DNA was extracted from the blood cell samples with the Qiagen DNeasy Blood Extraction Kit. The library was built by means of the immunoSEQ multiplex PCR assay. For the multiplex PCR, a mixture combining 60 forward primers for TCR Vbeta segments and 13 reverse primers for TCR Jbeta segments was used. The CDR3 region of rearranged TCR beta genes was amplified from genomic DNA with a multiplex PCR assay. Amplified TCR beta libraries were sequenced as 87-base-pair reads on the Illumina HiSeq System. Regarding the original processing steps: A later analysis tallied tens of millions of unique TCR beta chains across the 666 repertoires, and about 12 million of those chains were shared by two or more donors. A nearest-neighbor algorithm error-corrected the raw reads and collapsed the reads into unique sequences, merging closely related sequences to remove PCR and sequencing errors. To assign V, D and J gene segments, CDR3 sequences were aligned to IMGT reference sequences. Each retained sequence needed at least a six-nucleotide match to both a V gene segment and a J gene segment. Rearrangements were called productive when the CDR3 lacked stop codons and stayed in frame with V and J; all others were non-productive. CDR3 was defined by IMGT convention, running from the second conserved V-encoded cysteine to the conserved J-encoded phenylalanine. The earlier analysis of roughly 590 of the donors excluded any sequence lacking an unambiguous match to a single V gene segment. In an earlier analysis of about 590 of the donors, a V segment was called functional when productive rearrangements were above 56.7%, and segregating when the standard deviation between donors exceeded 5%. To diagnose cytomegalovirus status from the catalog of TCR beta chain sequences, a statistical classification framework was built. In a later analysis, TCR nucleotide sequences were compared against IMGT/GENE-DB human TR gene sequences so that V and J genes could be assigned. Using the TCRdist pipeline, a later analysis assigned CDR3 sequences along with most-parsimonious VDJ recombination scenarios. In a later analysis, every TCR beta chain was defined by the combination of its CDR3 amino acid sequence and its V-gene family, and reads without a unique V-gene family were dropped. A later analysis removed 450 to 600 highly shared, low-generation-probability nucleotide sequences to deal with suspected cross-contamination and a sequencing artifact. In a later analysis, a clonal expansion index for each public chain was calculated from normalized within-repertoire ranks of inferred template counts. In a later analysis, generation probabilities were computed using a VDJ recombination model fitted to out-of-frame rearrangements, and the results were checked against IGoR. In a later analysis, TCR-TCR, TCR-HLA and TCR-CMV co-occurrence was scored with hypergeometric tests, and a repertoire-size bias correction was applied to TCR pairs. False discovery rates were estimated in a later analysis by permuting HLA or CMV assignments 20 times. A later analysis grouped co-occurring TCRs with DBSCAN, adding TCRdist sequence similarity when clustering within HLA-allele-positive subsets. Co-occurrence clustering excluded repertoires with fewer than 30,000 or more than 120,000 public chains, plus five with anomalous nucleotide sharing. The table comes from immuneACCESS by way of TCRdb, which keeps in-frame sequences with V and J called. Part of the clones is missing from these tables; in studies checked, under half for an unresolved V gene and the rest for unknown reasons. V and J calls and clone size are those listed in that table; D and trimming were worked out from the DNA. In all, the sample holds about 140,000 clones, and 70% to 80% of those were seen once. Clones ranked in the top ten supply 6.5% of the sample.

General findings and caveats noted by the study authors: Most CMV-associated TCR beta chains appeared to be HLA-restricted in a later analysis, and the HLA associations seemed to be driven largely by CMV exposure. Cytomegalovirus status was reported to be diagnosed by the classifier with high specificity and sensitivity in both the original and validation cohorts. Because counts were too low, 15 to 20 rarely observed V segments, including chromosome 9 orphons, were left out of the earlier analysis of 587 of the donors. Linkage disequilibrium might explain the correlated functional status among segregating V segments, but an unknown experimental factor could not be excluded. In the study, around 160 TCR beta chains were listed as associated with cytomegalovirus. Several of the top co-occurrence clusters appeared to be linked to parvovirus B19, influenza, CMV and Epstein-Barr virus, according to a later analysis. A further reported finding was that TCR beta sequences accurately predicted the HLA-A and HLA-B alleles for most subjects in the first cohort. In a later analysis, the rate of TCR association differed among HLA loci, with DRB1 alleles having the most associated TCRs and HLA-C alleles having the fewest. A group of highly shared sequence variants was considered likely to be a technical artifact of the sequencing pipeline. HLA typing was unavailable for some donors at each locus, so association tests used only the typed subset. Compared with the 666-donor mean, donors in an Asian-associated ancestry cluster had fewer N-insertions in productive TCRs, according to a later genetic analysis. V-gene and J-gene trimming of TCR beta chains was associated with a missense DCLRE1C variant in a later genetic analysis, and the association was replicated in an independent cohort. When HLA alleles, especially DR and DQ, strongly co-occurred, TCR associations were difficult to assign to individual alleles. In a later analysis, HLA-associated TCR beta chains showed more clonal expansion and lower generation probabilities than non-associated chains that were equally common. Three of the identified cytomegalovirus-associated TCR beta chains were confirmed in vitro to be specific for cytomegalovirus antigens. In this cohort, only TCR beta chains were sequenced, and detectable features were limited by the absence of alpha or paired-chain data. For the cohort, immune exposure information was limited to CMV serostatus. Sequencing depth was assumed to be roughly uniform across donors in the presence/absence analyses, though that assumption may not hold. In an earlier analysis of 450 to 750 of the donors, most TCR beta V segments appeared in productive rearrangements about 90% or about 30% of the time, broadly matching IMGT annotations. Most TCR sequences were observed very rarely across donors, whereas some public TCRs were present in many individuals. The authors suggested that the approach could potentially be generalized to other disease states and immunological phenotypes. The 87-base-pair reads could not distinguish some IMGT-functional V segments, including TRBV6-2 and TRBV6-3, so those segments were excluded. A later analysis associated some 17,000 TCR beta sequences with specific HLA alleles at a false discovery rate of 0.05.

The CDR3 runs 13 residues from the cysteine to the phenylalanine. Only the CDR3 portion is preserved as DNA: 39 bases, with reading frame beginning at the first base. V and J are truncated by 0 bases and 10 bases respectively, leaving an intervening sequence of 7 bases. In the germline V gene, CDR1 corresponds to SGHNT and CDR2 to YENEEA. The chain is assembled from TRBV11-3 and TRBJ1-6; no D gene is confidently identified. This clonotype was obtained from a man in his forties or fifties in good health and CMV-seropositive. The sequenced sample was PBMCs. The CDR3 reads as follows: CASSLDPGSPLHF. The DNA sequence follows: TGTGCCAGCAGCTTAGACCCGGGATCACCCCTCCACTTT. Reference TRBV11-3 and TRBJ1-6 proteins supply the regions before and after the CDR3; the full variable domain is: EAGVVQSPRYKIIEKKQPVAFWCNPISGHNTLYWYLQNLGQGPELLIRYENEEAVDDSQLPKDRFSAERLKGVDSTLKIQPAELGDSAVYLCASSLDPGSPLHFGNGTRLTVT.